This TCR beta chain was identified during a study of spatial heterogeneity in lung cancer. Using its own MiXCR run on the 5' RACE reads, TCRdb lists one record per CDR3 protein. Among roughly 7,200 distinct CDR3 sequences listed, under 20% were seen once. This sample's time point: sample taken at primary tumor resection. Trimming took off 4 bases at V and 3 bases at J, with 9 bases between the two ends. Germline CDR1 reads DFQATT; CDR2 reads SNEGSKA (reference sequence). The CDR3 loop spans 12 amino acids. About this clonotype: What it binds is unknown.

Whole-study results and caveats: Tumor mutation count correlated with how many alpha and beta TCRs expanded intratumorally.

The sequenced sample was lung tumor tissue, obtained at surgery. V is TRBV20-1 and J is TRBJ1-1, with a tentative D call TRBD1 (6 bases). The sequence was collected from a female donor with early-stage non-small cell lung cancer. The CDR3, as DNA: TGCAGTGCTAATAAGGGGGACACTGAAGCTTTCTTT. It codes for CSANKGDTEAFF.